This T cell receptor (beta chain) was recovered during a study of cytomegalovirus exposure and HLA in healthy donors. About the research overall: Around 85 million unique TCR sequences came from HLA-typed donors in an early release.

This CDR3 is 15 amino acids long. The germline gives CDR1 SSHAT, CDR2 FNYEAQ (reference sequence). Findings of the study overall: It was only CMV serostatus that was available as immune exposure information.

In regard to this clone: What it binds is unknown. Relative to the germline gene, one junction end is altered; a read error may explain this.

Amplification used 60 Vbeta primers and 13 Jbeta primers. TCRdb's table, derived via immunoSEQ multiplex PCR, lists solely in-frame clones and lacks some. This table holds 110,000 or so clones, 77% found once. Input material: PBMCs. This TCR came from a middle-aged man in good health and CMV-seropositive. The chain carries TRBV7-7 and TRBJ2-7, with 7 positions matching TRBD2. The CDR3 DNA reads TGTGCTAGCAGCACCGGAACATCGGGGGGAGGCGAGCAGTACTTC. Protein sequence: CASSTGTSGGGEQYF.